These 26 T cell receptor beta chains were all obtained from the same sample, sequenced in a study of blood T cell repertoires in COVID-19. The method was immunoSEQ multiplex PCR; TCRdb's version includes in-frame clones alone and lacks a portion of them. Counted here are 350,000 to 450,000 clones, roughly 91% occurring once; the ten biggest clones make up 1.7%. Sequenced input: PBMCs or T cells enriched from blood (not recorded which). The receptors here all came from a woman in her thirties who had recovered from COVID-19.

J is TRBJ2-3 and V is TRBV7-9; D gene ambiguous. The germline V gene has CDR1 SEHNR and CDR2 FQNEAQ (reference sequence). V dropped 5 bases and J dropped 1 base, with 16 bases sitting between them. The CDR3 is made up of 16 amino acids. CDR3 nucleotides: TGTGCCAGCAGCATAAGCGAGGAGCGACGCACAGATACGCAGTATTTT. Translated: CASSISEERRTDTQYF.

At least ten counts were recorded for this clone. The chain couples TRBV5-4 to TRBJ1-5; possible D gene TRBD1, 5 bases. The CDR3 is 14 amino acids. Trimming took off 0 bases at V and 6 bases at J, with 10 bases between the two ends. The germline V gene has CDR1 SGHNT and CDR2 YYREEE (reference sequence). The CDR3 DNA follows: TGTGCCAGCAGCTTGGGTGGGGCCGGTCAGCCCCAGCATTTT. Protein sequence: CASSLGGAGQPQHF.

The V and J genes are TRBV28 and TRBJ2-1; possibly TRBD1 for D (6 bases). The CDR3 totals 14 residues. Trimming took 5 bases from V and 11 from J, leaving 19 bases between them. The germline gives CDR1 MDHEN, CDR2 SYDVKM. The CDR3 sequence: CASSPPPGTPQQFF. CDR3 sequence (DNA): TGTGCCAGCAGTCCCCCCCCCGGGACACCACAGCAGTTCTTC.

V and J are TRBV20-1 and TRBJ2-1; unclear D gene. The CDR3 spans 11 residues. CDR1 and CDR2 (germline): DFQATT, SNEGSKA (reference sequence). V dropped 6 bases and J dropped 12 bases, with 15 bases sitting between them. CDR3 sequence: CSALRESGQFF. The CDR3 coding sequence is TGCAGTGCGCTCCGCGAGTCGGGGCAGTTCTTC.

This chain links TRBV27 with TRBJ2-7; 9 nucleotides align to TRBD1. Germline assignment: CDR1 MNHEY and CDR2 SMNVEV (reference sequence). J gave up 7 bases and V 4 bases, and 8 bases lay outside the gene matches. CDR3 length: 14 residues. In nucleotides, the CDR3 is TGTGCCAGCAGTTCCCGGACAGGGGTACGAGAGCAGTACTTC. Its protein is CASSSRTGVREQYF.

This rearrangement joins TRBV14 to TRBJ2-1; 11 bases agree with TRBD2. Germline CDR1 and CDR2: SGHDN and FVKESK. The junction had 3 bases not matched to a gene; V was cut back by 5 bases and J by 3 bases. The CDR3 has 15 amino acids. CDR3 bases: TGTGCCAGCAGCGCGGGACTAGCGGTCTACAATGAGCAGTTCTTC. This gives the protein CASSAGLAVYNEQFF.

The V gene is TRBV27, the J gene TRBJ1-2, with 9 bases identical to TRBD1. The germline gives CDR1 MNHEY, CDR2 SMNVEV (reference sequence). V lost 6 bases to trimming and J lost 7 bases; unmatched junction nucleotides: 6. The CDR3 spans 13 residues. The DNA for the CDR3 is TGTGCCAGCAGCTCCGGGACAGGGTTTGGCTACACCTTC. The encoded protein is CASSSGTGFGYTF.

V gene TRBV5-1 combines with J gene TRBJ2-7; possibly TRBD2 for D (6 bases). The germline V and J ends were trimmed by 3 bases and 4 bases, with 26 bases remaining between them. The CDR3 runs 18 residues. The germline gives CDR1 SGHRS, CDR2 YFSETQ. The CDR3 DNA is TGCGCCAGCAGCTGGTTCTCCCGAGGGACTCGAGGGTCTTACGAGCAGTACTTC. Amino acids: CASSWFSRGTRGSYEQYF.

This chain links TRBV11-2 with TRBJ2-7, with TRBD1 identical over 7 bases. V lost 4 bases and J lost 2; bases outside the gene matches: 5. This CDR3 contains 14 residues. CDR1 and CDR2 (germline): SGHAT, FQNNGV. In DNA, the CDR3 is TGTGCCAGCAGCTGGACAGGTGGAGCCTACGAGCAGTACTTC. It codes for CASSWTGGAYEQYF.

The chain couples TRBV15 to TRBJ1-1; no clear D. Germline loops: CDR1 LNHNV, CDR2 YYDKDF (reference sequence). The CDR3 has 13 amino acids. V lost 3 bases and J 1 base, leaving 6 bases between the germline ends. CDR3 coding DNA: TGTGCCACCAGCAGTAATAGGAACACTGAAGCTTTCTTT. Its translation: CATSSNRNTEAFF.

The rearrangement links TRBV6-4 to TRBJ2-1, with a weak D call TRBD1 (5 bases). This CDR3 has 15 residues. Looked up from germline, CDR1 is MRHNA and CDR2 is SNTAGT. V gave up 4 bases and J gave up 0 bases, with 10 bases separating them. This chain's CDR3 is CASSARQNSYNEQFF. The CDR3 nucleotides are TGTGCCAGCAGTGCCCGACAGAACTCCTACAATGAGCAGTTCTTC.

V and J are TRBV18 and TRBJ1-2; weak D call: TRBD1 (5 bases). Germline V gene data show CDR1 as KGHSH and CDR2 as LQKENI. The CDR3 spans 15 residues. V was cut by 3 bases and J by 0 bases, with 11 bases left in between. The CDR3 region is CASSPQTAANYGYTF. Written as DNA, the CDR3 is TGTGCCAGCTCACCTCAGACAGCAGCTAACTATGGCTACACCTTC. The full variable domain, in which reference TRBV18 and TRBJ1-2 provide the parts outside the CDR3, is NAGVMQNPRHLVRRRGQEARLRCSPMKGHSHVYWYRQLPEEGLKFMVYLQKENIIDESGMPKERFSAEFPKEGPSILRIQQVVRGDSAAYFCASSPQTAANYGYTFGSGTRLTVV.

The chain links TRBV29-1 to TRBJ1-1; 9 nucleotides match TRBD1. From germline, CDR1 is SQVTM and CDR2 ANQGSEA. This CDR3 has 16 residues. The V and J ends lost 1 base and 4 bases, in that order; junction bases with no gene match: 10. In DNA, the CDR3 is TGCAGCGTTGAAGGTGGGACAGGGAGAAGTAGCACTGAAGCTTTCTTT. The encoded protein is CSVEGGTGRSSTEAFF.

J is TRBJ1-4 and V is TRBV7-9, with D possibly being TRBD1 (5 bases). The ends were cut back, 2 bases at V and 8 bases at J, with 15 bases in the middle. In germline, CDR1 is SEHNR, CDR2 FQNEAQ (reference sequence). The CDR3 spans 15 residues. CDR3 amino acids: CASSLNGGVSEKLFF. In DNA form, the CDR3 reads TGTGCCAGCAGCTTAAATGGAGGGGTGAGCGAAAAACTGTTTTTT.

The V and J genes are TRBV2 and TRBJ2-7; no firm D call. There are 15 residues in the CDR3. V was trimmed by 6 bases and J by 4 bases, leaving 19 bases between them. Germline CDR1 and CDR2: SNHLY and FYNNEI. CDR3 amino acids: CASRVDGQAGYEQYF. The CDR3 DNA reads TGTGCCAGCAGAGTAGATGGCCAGGCAGGTTACGAGCAGTACTTC.

The V and J genes are TRBV5-1 and TRBJ1-1, with a weak D call TRBD1 (6 bases). Trimming stripped 3 bases from V and 3 bases from J, with 18 bases between. Germline V gene lookup returns CDR1 SGHRS and CDR2 YFSETQ. The CDR3 sequence is 16 residues long. CDR3 loop: CASSSRQGQSDTEAFF. The CDR3 bases are TGCGCCAGCAGCTCACGCCAAGGACAGTCGGACACTGAAGCTTTCTTT. The full variable domain, its missing parts supplied by reference TRBV5-1 and TRBJ1-1, is KAGVTQTPRYLIKTRGQQVTLSCSPISGHRSVSWYQQTPGQGLQFLFEYFSETQRNKGNFPGRFSGRQFSNSRSEMNVSTLELGDSALYLCASSSRQGQSDTEAFFGQGTRLTVV.

The CDR3 protein is CASRRTPGQTLRGQYF. The CDR3 coding sequence is TGTGCCAGCAGGCGTACCCCGGGACAGACGTTACGAGGGCAGTACTTC. The chain links TRBV27 to TRBJ2-7; 7 bases are a match to TRBD1. There are 16 residues in the CDR3. The germline gives CDR1 MNHEY, CDR2 SMNVEV (reference sequence). Trimming removed 6 bases from V and 9 bases from J; junction bases left unmatched: 20.

The CDR3 DNA sequence: TGTGCCACCCGAGACCGTCAGGATAATTCACCCCTCCACTTT. Encoded protein: CATRDRQDNSPLHF. The V call is TRBV10-3, the J call TRBJ1-6, with D hard to call. V lost 10 bases and J 5 bases, leaving 15 bases between the germline ends. The CDR3 has 14 amino acids. CDR1 is ENHRY and CDR2 is SYGVKD in the germline V gene.

The gene calls are TRBV12-5 and TRBJ1-2; 12 positions match TRBD1. The CDR3 sequence is 17 residues long. The germline CDR1 and CDR2 sequences are LGHNT and FRNRAP. V dropped 6 bases and J dropped 6; count of bases not matched to a gene: 14. The CDR3 spells CASGEGQGAPTKNGYTF. CDR3 DNA sequence: TGTGCTAGTGGGGAGGGACAGGGGGCGCCGACTAAGAATGGCTACACCTTC.

This rearrangement joins TRBV6-2 or TRBV6-3 to TRBJ2-2, with 7 bases aligning to TRBD1. V was clipped by 2 bases and J by 4 bases; unmatched bases: 4. From germline, CDR1 is MNHEY and CDR2 SVGEGT. The CDR3 extends over 15 amino acids. CDR3 protein: CASSYGQVITGELFF. CDR3 DNA sequence: TGTGCCAGCAGTTACGGACAGGTGATCACCGGGGAGCTGTTTTTT.

The CDR3 spells CASSVDRGPDTQYF. The CDR3 bases are TGTGCCAGTAGTGTCGACAGGGGTCCAGATACGCAGTATTTT. The chain joins TRBV19 to TRBJ2-3; 8 bases map to TRBD1. This CDR3 has 14 residues. From germline, CDR1 is LNHDA and CDR2 SQIVND (reference sequence). Germline trimming cut 5 bases from V and 4 bases from J; bases unmatched to any gene: 5.

The chain links TRBV6-5 to TRBJ1-1, with 9 bases identical to TRBD1. There are 12 residues in the CDR3. The J segment lost 7 bases and the V segment lost 6 bases, leaving 3 bases of the junction unmatched. The germline CDR1 and CDR2 sequences are MNHEY and SVGAGI. The CDR3 nucleotides are TGTGCCAGCAGCCGACAGGGGGATGAAGCTTTCTTT. Protein sequence: CASSRQGDEAFF.

The chain employs TRBV6-5 and TRBJ1-1; no clear D. This CDR3 has 14 amino acids. The germline gives CDR1 MNHEY, CDR2 SVGAGI. Trimming took 2 bases from V and 1 from J, leaving 8 bases between them. CDR3 coding DNA: TGTGCCAGCAGTTACGCGCCAGGGAACACTGAAGCTTTCTTT. Encoded protein: CASSYAPGNTEAFF.

This rearrangement joins TRBV6-1 to TRBJ1-2; TRBD1 is a possible D gene (5 bases). This CDR3 has 14 residues. V was cut by 0 bases and J by 10 bases, with 15 bases left in between. The germline CDR1 and CDR2 sequences are MNHNS and SASEGT. The DNA of the CDR3 is TGTGCCAGCAGTGAAGCGGCAGGGTCATACGTCTACACCTTC. Translated: CASSEAAGSYVYTF.

This chain links TRBV10-2 with TRBJ1-4; 12 nucleotides align to TRBD1. Per the germline V gene, CDR1 is WSHSY and CDR2 is SAAADI. There are 16 residues in the CDR3. With V trimmed by 6 bases and J by 8 bases, 10 bases remained unmatched. DNA of the CDR3: TGCGCCAGCAGGGACGGGACAGGGGGCGCAGGGGAAAAACTGTTTTTT. Translating it yields CASRDGTGGAGEKLFF.

The V gene is TRBV5-1, the J gene TRBJ2-4, with D perhaps matching TRBD2 (6 bases). This CDR3 region has 14 residues. V lost 2 bases to trimming and J lost 8 bases, with 14 bases between them. The germline CDR1 and CDR2 sequences are SGHRS and YFSETQ. This CDR3 is CASSFGGEADIQYF. In DNA form, the CDR3 reads TGCGCCAGCAGCTTCGGCGGGGAAGCGGACATTCAGTACTTC. Looking up the rest from reference TRBV5-1 and TRBJ2-4 gives the full variable domain: KAGVTQTPRYLIKTRGQQVTLSCSPISGHRSVSWYQQTPGQGLQFLFEYFSETQRNKGNFPGRFSGRQFSNSRSEMNVSTLELGDSALYLCASSFGGEADIQYFGAGTRLSVL.